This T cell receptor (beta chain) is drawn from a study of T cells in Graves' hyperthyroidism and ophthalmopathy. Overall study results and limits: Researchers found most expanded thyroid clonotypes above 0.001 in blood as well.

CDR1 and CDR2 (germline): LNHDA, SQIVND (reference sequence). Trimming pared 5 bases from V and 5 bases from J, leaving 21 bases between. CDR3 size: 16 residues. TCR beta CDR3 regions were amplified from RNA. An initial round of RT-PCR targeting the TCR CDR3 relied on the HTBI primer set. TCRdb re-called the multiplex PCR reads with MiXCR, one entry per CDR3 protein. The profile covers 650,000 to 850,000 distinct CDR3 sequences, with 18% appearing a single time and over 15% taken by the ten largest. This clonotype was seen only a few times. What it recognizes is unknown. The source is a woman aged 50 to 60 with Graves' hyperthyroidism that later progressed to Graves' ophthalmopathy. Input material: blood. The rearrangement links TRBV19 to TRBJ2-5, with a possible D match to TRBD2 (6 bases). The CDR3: CASSPFGTEMEETQYF. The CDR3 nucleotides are TGTGCCAGTAGTCCCTTCGGGACTGAGATGGAGGAGACCCAGTACTTC. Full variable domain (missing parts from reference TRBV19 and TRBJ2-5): DGGITQSPKYLFRKEGQNVTLSCEQNLNHDAMYWYRQDPGQGLRLIYYSQIVNDFQKGDIAEGYSVSREKKESFPLTVTSAQKNPTAFYLCASSPFGTEMEETQYFGPGTRLLVL.